The text below deals with one T cell receptor (beta chain). Antigen specificity is unknown. The data stem from a study of T-cell memory formation after mild COVID-19. Overall study context: Across donors, TCR clusters were largely donor specific.

CDR1 is KGHSH and CDR2 is LQKENI in the germline V gene. Between the trimmed V and J ends, which lost 3 bases and 0 bases, there was a span of 6 bases. The CDR3 is 14 amino acids. A 5'RACE reaction primed in the constant segment made cDNA libraries of TCR alpha and TCR beta, and these carried sample barcodes and UMIs. TCRdb recomputed calls from the 5' RACE reads with MiXCR, one row per CDR3 protein. Of some 300,000 distinct CDR3 sequences in the sample, approximately 19% were seen once. Overall study results and limits: Of the contracting clones, CD4+ ones lay mainly in CM and EM, and CD8+ ones in EMRA. Day 15 to 85 contracting clones showed balanced CD4/CD8; later expanders leaned CD4+.

This chain joins TRBV18 and TRBJ1-3, with a tentative D call TRBD1 (5 bases). The receptor's source is a man younger than 35 who had mild COVID-19 (a few samples of this study predate the infection). Cell type and time point are not known. Source material: PBMCs or a T cell subset sorted from them (not recorded which). The CDR3 is CASSPDNSGNTIYF. The CDR3 nucleotides read TGTGCCAGCTCACCGGACAACTCTGGAAACACCATATATTTT.